This TCR beta chain was captured by sequencing in a study of blood T cell repertoires in COVID-19. This CDR3 contains 14 residues. The germline V gene encodes CDR1 SGHKS and CDR2 YYEKEE (reference sequence). Trimming pared 4 bases from V and 5 bases from J, leaving 15 bases between. Method: immunoSEQ multiplex PCR; TCRdb's copy keeps in-frame clones and lacks some. In the table there are about 180,000 clones, over 80% of which are singletons. This receptor was taken from a woman between 65 and 79 years old with acute or convalescent COVID-19. Sequencing was performed on peripheral blood. The rearrangement joins TRBV5-5 to TRBJ1-2, with D maybe TRBD1 (6 bases). CDR3 amino acids: CASSPLSGEYGYTF. Here the CDR3 DNA reads TGTGCCAGCAGCCCCCTCTCAGGGGAGTATGGCTACACCTTC.